Below are 9 T cell receptor beta chains sequenced from a single sample in a study of tissue T cells after allogeneic stem cell transplantation. This table comes from immunoSEQ multiplex PCR, and its TCRdb copy is limited to in-frame clones, with some not included. The table lists approximately 12,000 clones, about two thirds of them singletons, with about 15% in the top ten. The specimen comprised tissue from the right colon, sampled at autopsy. These receptors were collected from a woman between 18 and 50 years old with breast cancer.

The gene calls are TRBV4-2 and TRBJ1-6, with a tentative D call TRBD1 (5 bases). Germline V gene sequence: CDR1 LGHNA, CDR2 YNFKEQ. The CDR3 totals 16 residues. V shed 2 bases and J shed 7 bases, with 15 bases lying between them. The CDR3 DNA is TGTGCCAGCAGCCAACTTACTCAGGGTGGGAATTCACCCCTCCACTTT. Residues: CASSQLTQGGNSPLHF.

This sequence joins TRBV10-2 and TRBJ2-2; D uncertain. The CDR3 contains 13 residues. Trimming took 1 base from V and 3 from J, leaving 3 bases between them. Germline V CDR1 and CDR2: WSHSY, SAAADI. CDR3 sequence (DNA): TGCGCCAGCAGTGAGTTCTACACCGGGGAGCTGTTTTTT. Its protein is CASSEFYTGELFF.

Concerning this clone: Other DNA sequences within the sample encode an identical CDR3. The chain uses TRBV5-1 and TRBJ2-2; tentative D call: TRBD1 (5 bases). Between the trimmed V and J ends, which lost 4 bases and 8 bases, there was a span of 15 bases. CDR1 and CDR2 from the germline V gene are SGHRS and YFSETQ. The CDR3 runs to 14 residues. CDR3: CASSTQQGTGELFF. CDR3 nucleotides: TGCGCCAGCAGCACGCAGCAGGGCACTGGGGAGCTGTTTTTT.

The V gene is TRBV6-6, the J gene TRBJ2-7, with 8 bases that match TRBD2. Losses at the gene ends were 6 bases for V and 3 bases for J; bases not matched to a gene: 7. Germline loops: CDR1 MNHNY, CDR2 SVGAGI (reference sequence). This CDR3 has 14 residues. CDR3: CASSSRSGGYEQYF. CDR3 in DNA: TGTGCCAGCAGCTCCCGGAGCGGGGGCTACGAGCAGTACTTC.

The chain uses TRBV10-3 and TRBJ2-6; TRBD2 aligns across 12 bases. Looked up from germline, CDR1 is ENHRY and CDR2 is SYGVKD. The CDR3 spans 18 residues. The V and J ends lost 6 bases and 5 bases, in that order; junction bases with no gene match: 11. The CDR3 region has the DNA TGTGCCATCAGCCCGGGACTAGCGGGTCCGAACCGGGCCAACGTCCTGACTTTC. This codes for CAISPGLAGPNRANVLTF.

This clone was seen once. V and J are TRBV19 and TRBJ2-3, with D possibly called TRBD1 or TRBD2 (6 bases each). This CDR3 region has 15 residues. Germline V gene sequence: CDR1 LNHDA, CDR2 SQIVND (reference sequence). Between the trimmed V and J ends, which lost 3 bases and 6 bases, there was a span of 16 bases. The CDR3, as DNA: TGTGCCAGTAGTATGGCAGGGGAGGTGATTGATACGCAGTATTTT. Its translation: CASSMAGEVIDTQYF.

The chain couples TRBV7-3 to TRBJ2-1, with D perhaps being TRBD1 or TRBD2 (5 bases each). The CDR3 consists of 15 residues. In germline, CDR1 is SGHTA, CDR2 FQGTGA. Between the trimmed V and J ends, which lost 5 bases and 4 bases, there was a span of 15 bases. CDR3 region: CASSLMGREYNEQFF. The CDR3 coding sequence is TGTGCCAGCAGCCTAATGGGACGGGAATACAATGAGCAGTTCTTC.

The sample holds a few counts of this clone. Its ends do not fully match the called genes, so a read error is possible. The chain joins TRBV25-1 to TRBJ1-1; 8 nucleotides agree with TRBD1. This CDR3 comprises 12 residues. Germline CDR1 and CDR2: MGHDK and SYGVNS. The DNA of the CDR3 is TGTGCCAACTATGGGGGACAGGCGGGCCTCAACTTT. It translates to CANYGGQAGLNF.

The chain carries TRBV28 and TRBJ1-4; D not certain. From germline, CDR1 is MDHEN and CDR2 SYDVKM. V was pared by 3 bases and J by 4 bases, with 9 bases between. The CDR3 length is 14 residues. The CDR3 sequence: CASSFTASNEKLFF. CDR3 in DNA: TGTGCCAGCAGTTTTACGGCAAGTAATGAAAAACTGTTTTTT.